The 8 T cell receptor beta chains given below trace back to one sample, sequenced in a study of blood T cells in healthy people across ages. Through a sample-barcoded 5' primer and a J-beta primer mix, a second PCR was run for roughly 6 to 12 cycles. Using its own MiXCR run on the 5' RACE reads, TCRdb lists one record per CDR3 protein. The data contain roughly 1.7 million distinct CDR3 sequences, about 32% of them seen just once; the ten biggest clones take up roughly 12%. Material: blood. The receptors were sampled from a woman aged 30 to 39 in good health.

The gene calls are TRBV7-2 and TRBJ1-1; D ambiguous. Per germline, CDR1 SGHTA and CDR2 FQGNSA. Trimming took off 5 bases at V and 1 base at J, with 11 bases between the two ends. The CDR3 loop spans 14 amino acids. The CDR3 sequence: CASSQYYENTEAFF. The CDR3 DNA follows: TGTGCCAGCAGCCAGTACTACGAGAACACTGAAGCTTTCTTT.

The rearrangement joins TRBV5-1 to TRBJ2-3; no firm D call. The V gene's germline CDR1 is SGHRS and CDR2 YFSETQ. The V and J ends lost 2 bases and 8 bases respectively, with 12 bases between them. The CDR3 has 13 amino acids. CDR3 sequence reads: CASSFTVLGTQYF. For the CDR3, the DNA is TGCGCCAGCAGCTTTACAGTTTTGGGTACGCAGTATTTT.

The table lists this clonotype with many counts. The J gene is TRBJ2-7, the V gene TRBV29-1, with 12 bases lining up with TRBD2. Trimming cost V 6 bases and J 1 base; bases outside gene matches: 4. The CDR3 contains 14 residues. CDR1 and CDR2 from the germline V gene are SQVTM and ANQGSEA. This CDR3 reads CSVWTSGDSYEQYF. The CDR3, as DNA: TGCAGCGTCTGGACTAGCGGGGATTCCTACGAGCAGTACTTC.

The chain joins TRBV12-1 to TRBJ2-1; TRBD2 is the table's D call and was not checked against the DNA. TRBV12-1 is labeled a pseudogene. The CDR3 contains 18 residues. CDR3 amino acids: CASGTTSGRDRGMNDQFF. CDR3 in DNA: TGTGCCAGCGGGACCACTAGCGGGAGGGACAGGGGGATGAATGATCAGTTCTTC.

Only a few counts were recorded for this clonotype. The chain joins TRBV7-9 to TRBJ2-1; the match to TRBD2 covers 10 bases. This CDR3 region has 17 residues. The V gene end was trimmed by 5 bases and the J gene end by 7 bases; junction bases not matched to a gene: 14. Germline CDR1 reads SEHNR; CDR2 reads FQNEAQ (reference sequence). The CDR3, as DNA: TGTGCCAGCAGCCAATCGGTCGGGACTAGCGTAGAGAATGAGCAGTTCTTC. Protein sequence: CASSQSVGTSVENEQFF.

This clonotype was detected a few times. The rearrangement joins TRBV15 to TRBJ1-2; D is unresolved. Germline CDR1 LNHNV, CDR2 YYDKDF (reference sequence). The CDR3 loop spans 16 amino acids. Trimming shortened V by 1 base and J by 1 base, and 13 bases separated the two germline ends. The CDR3 DNA follows: TGTGCCACCAGCAGAGCTCGGCTAGCGGATAACTATGGCTACACCTTC. Translating gives CATSRARLADNYGYTF.

This chain uses TRBV2 with TRBJ2-5; 16 positions agree with TRBD2. The CDR3 contains 17 residues. Germline V CDR1 and CDR2: SNHLY, FYNNEI. V trimming: 8 bases; J trimming: 3 bases; junction bases outside the gene matches: 9. The CDR3 sequence: CASGSGTSGGAKETQYF. The DNA of the CDR3 is TGTGCCAGCGGATCCGGGACTAGCGGGGGGGCTAAAGAGACCCAGTACTTC.

This clonotype was found a few times. V is TRBV7-2 and J is TRBJ1-6; 7 nucleotides match TRBD1. Per the germline V gene, CDR1 is SGHTA and CDR2 is FQGNSA. The CDR3 extends over 16 amino acids. V dropped 5 bases and J dropped 8; count of bases not matched to a gene: 12. CDR3 in DNA: TGTGCCAGCAGCGATCCTCAGGGGGACAGATATTCACCCCTCCACTTT. Protein: CASSDPQGDRYSPLHF.